A selection of T cell receptor beta chains follows, all from one sample in a study of vaccination effects on CD4 cells after COVID-19. Assay used: immunoSEQ multiplex PCR; TCRdb lists only in-frame clones, some missing. The sample carries approximately 37,000 clones, around 73% recorded once. For these receptors, no antigen is known. Source: CD4+ T cells from PBMCs cultured with a peptide pool, taken before COVID-19 vaccination. These receptors came from a human donor who had a prior SARS-CoV-2 infection. The CDR3 runs from the conserved cysteine through the conserved F or W. The D gene is left open where the match is weak.

j_call: TRBJ2-2
v_call: TRBV7-2
d_call: .
cdr3_aa: CASSSPPGHFFTGELFF

j_call: TRBJ1-1
v_call: TRBV7-9
d_call: .
cdr3_aa: CASSLPGVGNTEAFF

j_call: TRBJ1-6
v_call: TRBV11-2
d_call: .
cdr3_aa: CASSTSAGGSSYNSPLHF

j_call: TRBJ1-3
v_call: TRBV7-6
d_call: .
cdr3_aa: CASSLALGGRTGNTIYF

j_call: TRBJ2-4
v_call: TRBV18
d_call: TRBD2
cdr3_aa: CASSASGGKNIQYF

j_call: TRBJ2-7
v_call: TRBV2
d_call: TRBD1
cdr3_aa: CASKVGDRGREQYF

j_call: TRBJ2-5
v_call: TRBV2
d_call: .
cdr3_aa: CASSVVRDQETQYF

j_call: TRBJ2-5
v_call: TRBV10-3
d_call: TRBD2
cdr3_aa: CAIRYGTSEGETQYF

j_call: TRBJ1-4
v_call: TRBV5-4
d_call: .
cdr3_aa: CASSLGGSTNEKLFF

j_call: TRBJ2-6
v_call: TRBV27
d_call: .
cdr3_aa: CASTGSGTLSGANVLTF

j_call: TRBJ2-1
v_call: TRBV7-8
d_call: TRBD2
cdr3_aa: CASSLARLALAGYNEQFF

j_call: TRBJ2-5
v_call: TRBV5-5
d_call: .
cdr3_aa: CASSAGPETQYF

j_call: TRBJ2-2
v_call: TRBV15
d_call: .
cdr3_aa: CATSGRYANTGELFF

j_call: TRBJ1-1
v_call: TRBV6-5
d_call: .
cdr3_aa: CASSYRQASGTEAFF

j_call: TRBJ2-5
v_call: TRBV6-5
d_call: TRBD2
cdr3_aa: CASSYLSGGADETQYF

j_call: TRBJ2-7
v_call: TRBV5-1
d_call: .
cdr3_aa: CASSPGRSSYEQYF

j_call: TRBJ2-1
v_call: TRBV21-1
d_call: .
cdr3_aa: CASRGTSGGASDEQFF

j_call: TRBJ2-5
v_call: TRBV7-2
d_call: TRBD1
cdr3_aa: CASSKNRGGQETQYF

j_call: TRBJ2-3
v_call: TRBV6-4
d_call: .
cdr3_aa: CASSDSDATDTQYF

j_call: TRBJ1-2
v_call: TRBV4-1
d_call: .
cdr3_aa: CASSQRASPSDVSPGYTF

j_call: TRBJ2-3
v_call: TRBV27
d_call: .
cdr3_aa: CASSFVGGPDTQYF

j_call: TRBJ2-2
v_call: TRBV7-3
d_call: .
cdr3_aa: CASSPRGTGELFF

j_call: TRBJ2-7
v_call: TRBV12-5
d_call: .
cdr3_aa: CASGLGGTYEQYF

j_call: TRBJ2-1
v_call: TRBV7-9
d_call: TRBD1
cdr3_aa: CASSFQGAGFEQFF

j_call: TRBJ2-1
v_call: TRBV6-2/TRBV6-3
d_call: TRBD2
cdr3_aa: CASSYGAGGMNEQFF

j_call: TRBJ2-3
v_call: TRBV7-9
d_call: .
cdr3_aa: CASGRSSTDTQYF

j_call: TRBJ2-3
v_call: TRBV5-6
d_call: TRBD2
cdr3_aa: CASSLTSGASTDTQYF

j_call: TRBJ1-1
v_call: TRBV13
d_call: .
cdr3_aa: CASSLGLRRNTEAFF

j_call: TRBJ2-5
v_call: TRBV4-1
d_call: TRBD1
cdr3_aa: CASSHRQGETQYF

j_call: TRBJ2-7
v_call: TRBV5-1
d_call: TRBD1
cdr3_aa: CASSLEGGQVGDEQYF